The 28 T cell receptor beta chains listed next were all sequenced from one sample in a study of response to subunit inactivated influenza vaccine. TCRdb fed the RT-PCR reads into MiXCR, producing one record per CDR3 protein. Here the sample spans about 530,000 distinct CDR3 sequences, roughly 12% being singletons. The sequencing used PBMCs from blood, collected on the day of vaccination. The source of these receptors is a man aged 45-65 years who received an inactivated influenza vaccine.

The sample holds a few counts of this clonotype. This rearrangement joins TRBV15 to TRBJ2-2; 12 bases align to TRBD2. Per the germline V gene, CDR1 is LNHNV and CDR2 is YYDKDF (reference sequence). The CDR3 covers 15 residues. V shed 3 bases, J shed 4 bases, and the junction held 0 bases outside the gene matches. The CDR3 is CATSRGLAGTGELFF. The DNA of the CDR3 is TGTGCCACCAGCAGGGGACTAGCGGGCACCGGGGAGCTGTTTTTT.

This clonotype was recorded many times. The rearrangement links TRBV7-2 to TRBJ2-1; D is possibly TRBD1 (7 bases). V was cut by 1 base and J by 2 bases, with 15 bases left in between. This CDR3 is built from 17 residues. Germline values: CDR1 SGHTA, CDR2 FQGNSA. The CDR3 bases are TGTGCCAGCAGCTTAGTTGGGCAGGGGGGCGCCTACAATGAGCAGTTCTTC. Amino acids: CASSLVGQGGAYNEQFF. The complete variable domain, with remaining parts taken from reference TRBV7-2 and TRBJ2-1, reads GAGVSQSPSNKVTEKGKDVELRCDPISGHTALYWYRQSLGQGLEFLIYFQGNSAPDKSGLPSDRFSAERTGGSVSTLTIQRTQQEDSAVYLCASSLVGQGGAYNEQFFGPGTRLTVL.

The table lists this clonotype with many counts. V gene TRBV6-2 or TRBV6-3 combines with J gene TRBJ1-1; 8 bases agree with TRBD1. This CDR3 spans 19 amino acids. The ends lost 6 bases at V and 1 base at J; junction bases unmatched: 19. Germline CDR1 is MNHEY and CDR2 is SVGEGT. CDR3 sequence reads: CASRPNRFWTGPGNTEAFF. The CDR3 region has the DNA TGTGCCAGCAGGCCCAACCGATTTTGGACAGGGCCAGGGAACACTGAAGCTTTCTTT.

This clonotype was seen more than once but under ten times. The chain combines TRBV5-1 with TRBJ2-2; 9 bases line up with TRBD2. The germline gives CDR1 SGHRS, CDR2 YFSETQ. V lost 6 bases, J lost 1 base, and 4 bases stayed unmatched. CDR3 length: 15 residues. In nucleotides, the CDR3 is TGCGCCAGCACCCTAGCGGGGAGGAACACCGGGGAGCTGTTTTTT. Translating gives CASTLAGRNTGELFF.

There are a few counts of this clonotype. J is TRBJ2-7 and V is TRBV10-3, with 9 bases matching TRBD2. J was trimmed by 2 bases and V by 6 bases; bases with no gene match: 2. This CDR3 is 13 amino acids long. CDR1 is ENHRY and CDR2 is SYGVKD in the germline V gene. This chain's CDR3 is CAIRLAGTYEQYF. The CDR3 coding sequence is TGTGCCATCAGGCTAGCGGGAACCTACGAGCAGTACTTC.

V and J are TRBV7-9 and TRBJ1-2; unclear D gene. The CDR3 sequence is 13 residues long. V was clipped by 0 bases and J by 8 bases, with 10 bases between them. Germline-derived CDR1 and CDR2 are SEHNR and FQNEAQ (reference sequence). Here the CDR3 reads CASSLAEFEGYTF. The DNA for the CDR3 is TGTGCCAGCAGCTTAGCAGAGTTTGAAGGCTACACCTTC.

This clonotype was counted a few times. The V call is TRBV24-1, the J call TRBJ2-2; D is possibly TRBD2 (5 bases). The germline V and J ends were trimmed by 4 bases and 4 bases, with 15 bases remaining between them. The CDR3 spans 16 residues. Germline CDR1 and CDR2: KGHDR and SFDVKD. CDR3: CATSDPILTSTGELFF. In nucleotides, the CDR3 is TGTGCCACCAGTGACCCCATATTAACTAGCACCGGGGAGCTGTTTTTT.

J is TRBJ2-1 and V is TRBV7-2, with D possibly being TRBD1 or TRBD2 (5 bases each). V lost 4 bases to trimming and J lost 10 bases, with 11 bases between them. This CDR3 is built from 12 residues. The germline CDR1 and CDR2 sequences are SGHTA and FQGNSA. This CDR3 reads CASSWDGLEQFF. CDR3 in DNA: TGTGCCAGCAGCTGGGACGGTCTGGAGCAGTTCTTC.

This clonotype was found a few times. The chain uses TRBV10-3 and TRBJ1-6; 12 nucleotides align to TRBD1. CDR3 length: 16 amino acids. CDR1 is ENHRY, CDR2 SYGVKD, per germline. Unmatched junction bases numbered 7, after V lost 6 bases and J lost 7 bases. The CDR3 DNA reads TGTGCCATCAGACCGGGACAGGGGGCGAGAAATTCACCCCTCCACTTT. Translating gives CAIRPGQGARNSPLHF.

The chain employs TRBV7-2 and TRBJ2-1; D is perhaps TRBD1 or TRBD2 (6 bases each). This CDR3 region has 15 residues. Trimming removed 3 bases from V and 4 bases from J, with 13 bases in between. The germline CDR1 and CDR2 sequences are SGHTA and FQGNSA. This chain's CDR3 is CASSFRGGTYNEQFF. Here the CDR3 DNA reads TGTGCCAGCAGCTTCAGGGGCGGGACATACAATGAGCAGTTCTTC.

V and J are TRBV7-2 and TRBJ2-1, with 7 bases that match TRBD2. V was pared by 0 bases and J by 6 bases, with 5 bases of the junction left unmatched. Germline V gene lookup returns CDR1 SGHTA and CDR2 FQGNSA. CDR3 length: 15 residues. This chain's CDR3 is CASSLAAGTFNEQFF. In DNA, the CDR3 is TGTGCCAGCAGCTTAGCAGCGGGGACCTTCAATGAGCAGTTCTTC.

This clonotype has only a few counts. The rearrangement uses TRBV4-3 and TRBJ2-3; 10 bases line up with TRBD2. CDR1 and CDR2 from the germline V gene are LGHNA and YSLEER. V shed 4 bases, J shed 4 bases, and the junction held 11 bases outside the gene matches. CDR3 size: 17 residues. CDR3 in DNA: TGCGCCAGCAGCCTAGGAATAGCGGGGGGCCGTGCAGATACGCAGTATTTT. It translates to CASSLGIAGGRADTQYF.

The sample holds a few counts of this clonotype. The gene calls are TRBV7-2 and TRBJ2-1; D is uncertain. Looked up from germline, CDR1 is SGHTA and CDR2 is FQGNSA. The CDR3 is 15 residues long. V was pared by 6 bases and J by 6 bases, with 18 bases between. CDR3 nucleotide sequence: TGTGCCAGCAGTTCAAGGGTGTGGGAACCCAATGAGCAGTTCTTC. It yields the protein CASSSRVWEPNEQFF.

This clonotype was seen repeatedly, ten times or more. In DNA, the CDR3 is TGTGCCAGCAGTTTAATGATTGGACAGGGACCCTCTTACTTC. Amino acids: CASSLMIGQGPSYF. The chain links TRBV12-3 or TRBV12-4 to TRBJ2-5; 8 nucleotides line up with TRBD1. The V and J ends lost 2 bases and 14 bases, in that order; junction bases with no gene match: 13. The CDR3 has 14 amino acids.

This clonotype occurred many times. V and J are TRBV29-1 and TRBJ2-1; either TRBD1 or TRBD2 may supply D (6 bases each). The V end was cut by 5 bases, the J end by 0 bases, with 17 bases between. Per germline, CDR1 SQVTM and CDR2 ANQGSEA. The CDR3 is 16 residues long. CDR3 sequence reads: CSVLSRGDSSYNEQFF. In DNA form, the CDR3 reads TGCAGCGTTTTAAGTAGGGGGGACTCCTCCTACAATGAGCAGTTCTTC.

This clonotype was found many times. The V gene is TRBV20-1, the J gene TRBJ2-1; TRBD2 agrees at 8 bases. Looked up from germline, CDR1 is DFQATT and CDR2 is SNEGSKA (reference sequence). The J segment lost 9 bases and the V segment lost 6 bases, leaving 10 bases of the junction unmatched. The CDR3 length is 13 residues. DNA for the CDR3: TGCAGTGCCGTGGCGGGAGGAGATGGTGAGCAGTTCTTC. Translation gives CSAVAGGDGEQFF.

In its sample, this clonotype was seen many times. As DNA, the CDR3 is TGCAGTGCTAGAGACGGGGACAGCAGCAGGGCTTTCTTT. It is translated as CSARDGDSSRAFF. This chain uses TRBV20-1 with TRBJ1-1; 7 bases match TRBD1. Germline CDR1 and CDR2: DFQATT and SNEGSKA (reference sequence). The CDR3 is 13 amino acids. J gave up 11 bases and V 0 bases, and 9 bases lay outside the gene matches.

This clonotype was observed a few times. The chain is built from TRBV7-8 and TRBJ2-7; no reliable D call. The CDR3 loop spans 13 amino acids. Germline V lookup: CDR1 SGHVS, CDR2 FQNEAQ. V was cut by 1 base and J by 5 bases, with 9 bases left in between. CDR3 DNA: TGTGCCAGCAGCTTAGTCCCAAATAACGAGCAGTACTTC. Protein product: CASSLVPNNEQYF.

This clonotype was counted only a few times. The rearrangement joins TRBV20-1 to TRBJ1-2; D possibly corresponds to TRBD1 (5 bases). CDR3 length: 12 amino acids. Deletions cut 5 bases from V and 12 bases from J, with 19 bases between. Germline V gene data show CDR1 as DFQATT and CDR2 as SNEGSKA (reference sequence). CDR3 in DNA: TGCAGTGCTTCCTTTCTGGGAGGGACCCACACCTTC. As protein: CSASFLGGTHTF.

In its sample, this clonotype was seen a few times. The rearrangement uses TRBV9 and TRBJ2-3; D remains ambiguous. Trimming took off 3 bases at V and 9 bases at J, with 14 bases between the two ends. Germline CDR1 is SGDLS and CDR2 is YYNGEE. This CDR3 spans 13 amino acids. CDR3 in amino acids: CASSAIASDTQYF. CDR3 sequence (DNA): TGTGCCAGCAGCGCTATAGCTTCTGACACGCAGTATTTT.

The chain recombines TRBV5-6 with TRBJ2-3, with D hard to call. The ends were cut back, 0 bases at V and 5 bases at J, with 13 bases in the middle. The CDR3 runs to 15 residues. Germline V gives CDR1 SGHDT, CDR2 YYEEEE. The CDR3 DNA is TGTGCCAGCAGCTTGGTTGCGGACGAGATAGATACGCAGTATTTT. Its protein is CASSLVADEIDTQYF.

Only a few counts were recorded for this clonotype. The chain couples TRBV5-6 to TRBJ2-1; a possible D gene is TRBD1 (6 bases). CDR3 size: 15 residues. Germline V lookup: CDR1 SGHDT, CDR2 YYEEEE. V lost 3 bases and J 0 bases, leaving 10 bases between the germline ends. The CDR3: CASSYRVVSYNEQFF. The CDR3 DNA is TGTGCCAGCAGCTACAGGGTTGTCTCCTACAATGAGCAGTTCTTC.

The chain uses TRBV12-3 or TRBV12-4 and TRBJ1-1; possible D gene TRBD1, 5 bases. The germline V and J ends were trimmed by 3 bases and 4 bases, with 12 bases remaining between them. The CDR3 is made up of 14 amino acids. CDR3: CASSFSAGTTEAFF. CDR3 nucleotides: TGTGCCAGCAGTTTCTCCGCAGGGACCACTGAAGCTTTCTTT.

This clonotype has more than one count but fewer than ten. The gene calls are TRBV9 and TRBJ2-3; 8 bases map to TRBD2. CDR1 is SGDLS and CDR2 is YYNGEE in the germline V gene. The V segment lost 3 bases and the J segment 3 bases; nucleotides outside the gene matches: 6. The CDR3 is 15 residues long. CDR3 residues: CASSGAGGTTDTQYF. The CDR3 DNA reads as TGTGCCAGCAGCGGCGCGGGGGGAACTACAGATACGCAGTATTTT.

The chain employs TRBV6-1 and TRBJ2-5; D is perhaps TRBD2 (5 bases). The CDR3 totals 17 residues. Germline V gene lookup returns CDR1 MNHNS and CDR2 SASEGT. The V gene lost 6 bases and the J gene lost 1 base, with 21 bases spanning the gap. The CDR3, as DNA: TGTGCCAGCAGCCTCGTTAGCGCAGCCCTACCCCAAGAGACCCAGTACTTC. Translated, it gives CASSLVSAALPQETQYF.

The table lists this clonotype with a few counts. The CDR3 protein is CASSHVAARYSYEQYF. Here the CDR3 DNA reads TGCGCCAGCAGCCACGTGGCAGCGAGATACTCCTACGAGCAGTACTTC. The gene calls are TRBV4-1 and TRBJ2-7, with unresolved D. V gave up 3 bases and J gave up 0 bases, with 15 bases separating them. The CDR3 has 16 amino acids. Germline lookup yields CDR1 MGHRA and CDR2 YSYEKL.

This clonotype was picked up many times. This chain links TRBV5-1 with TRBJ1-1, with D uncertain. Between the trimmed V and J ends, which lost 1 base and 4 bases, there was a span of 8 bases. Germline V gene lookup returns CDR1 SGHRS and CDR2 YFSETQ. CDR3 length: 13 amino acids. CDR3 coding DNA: TGCGCCAGCAGCTTGATCGAGGGCACTGAAGCTTTCTTT. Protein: CASSLIEGTEAFF.

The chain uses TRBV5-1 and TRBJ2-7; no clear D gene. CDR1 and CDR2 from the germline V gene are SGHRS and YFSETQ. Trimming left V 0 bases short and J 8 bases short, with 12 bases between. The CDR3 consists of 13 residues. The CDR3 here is CASSLEPPLQQYF. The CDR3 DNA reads TGCGCCAGCAGCTTGGAGCCCCCCTTACAGCAGTACTTC.